Included here is one TCR beta chain sequence, with context. The data were taken from a study of blood T cell repertoires in COVID-19. Study-wide context: Samples taken during acute and convalescent COVID-19 were collected in the United States, Italy and Spain. T cells, B-cell-depleted T cells, or PBMCs provided the cDNA or gDNA that served as material.

This CDR3 comprises 16 residues. V was pared by 2 bases and J by 2 bases, with 8 bases of the junction left unmatched. The germline CDR1 and CDR2 sequences are SGHRS and YFSETQ. As originally analysed: How many nucleated cells were present was estimated from reference gene primer amplification. Here immunoSEQ multiplex PCR was the method, and the copy in TCRdb shows in-frame clones only, minus some. The DNA gave D and trimming, while V, J and clone size come from that table. The sample gives 200,000 to 250,000 clones, about 91% of which show up once; approximately 1.2% is in the top ten. This receptor was taken from a man aged 25 to 40 with acute or convalescent COVID-19. The J gene is TRBJ2-3, the V gene TRBV5-1, with 7 nucleotides matching TRBD2. The sequencing input was peripheral blood. The CDR3: CASSFGREVPTDTQYF. CDR3 DNA sequence: TGCGCCAGCAGCTTTGGGAGGGAGGTCCCCACAGATACGCAGTATTTT.